This T cell receptor (beta chain) was identified during a study of blood T cell repertoires in COVID-19. Produced via immunoSEQ multiplex PCR; TCRdb's table is partial and in-frame only. The data contain almost 200,000 clones, roughly nine tenths of them singletons. V lost 5 bases and J lost 4; bases outside the gene matches: 2. CDR1 and CDR2 from the germline V gene are KGHSH and LQKENI. CDR3 length: 13 amino acids. The rearrangement joins TRBV18 to TRBJ1-2; 9 nucleotides agree with TRBD1. The receptor was derived from a woman in her seventies with acute or convalescent COVID-19. Sequences were obtained from peripheral blood. CDR3 in DNA: TGTGCCAGCTCAGGGACAGGGACCTATGGCTACACCTTC. It encodes CASSGTGTYGYTF.